Each of the 3 T cell receptor beta chains below was sequenced from the same sample in a study of blood T cells in healthy people across ages. With a J-beta primer mix and a sample-barcoded 5' primer, a second PCR ran roughly 6 to 12 cycles. TCRdb analysed the 5' RACE reads with MiXCR anew, one entry per CDR3 protein. The sample lists around 1.7 million distinct CDR3 sequences, 28% seen once, with roughly 8% in the top ten. The sample comprised blood. These receptors all stem from a woman in her twenties or thirties in good health.

There are many counts of this clonotype. V gene TRBV7-2 combines with J gene TRBJ1-5, with TRBD1 matching over 8 bases. V dropped 5 bases and J dropped 2; count of bases not matched to a gene: 5. The CDR3 has 15 residues. Germline V CDR1 and CDR2: SGHTA, FQGNSA. CDR3 protein: CASSGSTGGNQPQHF. In nucleotides, the CDR3 is TGTGCCAGCAGCGGGTCGACAGGGGGCAATCAGCCCCAGCATTTT.

This clonotype was observed a handful of times. The chain joins TRBV25-1 to TRBJ2-7; TRBD1 aligns across 7 bases. The junction had 5 bases not matched to a gene; V was cut back by 3 bases and J by 3 bases. This CDR3 has 14 amino acids. Germline-derived CDR1 and CDR2 are MGHDK and SYGVNS. The CDR3 loop reads CASSDGDRDYEQYF. DNA for the CDR3: TGTGCCAGCAGTGACGGGGACAGAGACTACGAGCAGTACTTC.

This clonotype was counted between two and nine times. The chain recombines TRBV20-1 with TRBJ2-7; 12 bases are a match to TRBD2. V dropped 0 bases and J dropped 3; count of bases not matched to a gene: 6. The CDR3 runs to 16 residues. Germline V gene data show CDR1 as DFQATT and CDR2 as SNEGSKA (reference sequence). Here the CDR3 reads CSARDGLAGSFYEQYF. CDR3 nucleotides: TGCAGTGCTAGAGATGGACTAGCGGGATCCTTCTACGAGCAGTACTTC.